This T cell receptor beta chain was profiled in a study of T cells after yellow fever vaccination. The CDR3 is made up of 16 amino acids. Germline V gives CDR1 SEHNR, CDR2 FQNEAQ (reference sequence). Germline trimming cut 5 bases from V and 3 bases from J; bases unmatched to any gene: 11. As regards this clonotype: As yet, its antigen is unknown.

Universal primer sites and UMIs were introduced during 5'RACE template-switching synthesis of TCR cDNA. One entry per CDR3 protein, called by TCRdb with MiXCR from the 5' RACE reads. The sample lists approximately 300,000 distinct CDR3 sequences, about 10% seen once, with less than 3.5% in the top ten. Points from the study as a whole: From the bulk population, abundant clonotypes could contaminate and appear within FACS-sorted repertoires. Most primary-vaccination clones reappeared after the booster (around 95% CD4, approximately 88% CD8).

This sequence originates from a man between 18 and 29 years old who received the YFV17D yellow fever vaccine. The genes are TRBV7-9 and TRBJ1-2, with 8 bases aligning to TRBD1. Sequenced material: CD4+ T cells sorted from PBMCs, taken 45 days after the yellow fever booster vaccination. CDR3 loop: CASSPPPGGAYYGYTF. The CDR3 bases are TGTGCCAGCAGCCCTCCCCCAGGGGGCGCTTACTATGGCTACACCTTC.